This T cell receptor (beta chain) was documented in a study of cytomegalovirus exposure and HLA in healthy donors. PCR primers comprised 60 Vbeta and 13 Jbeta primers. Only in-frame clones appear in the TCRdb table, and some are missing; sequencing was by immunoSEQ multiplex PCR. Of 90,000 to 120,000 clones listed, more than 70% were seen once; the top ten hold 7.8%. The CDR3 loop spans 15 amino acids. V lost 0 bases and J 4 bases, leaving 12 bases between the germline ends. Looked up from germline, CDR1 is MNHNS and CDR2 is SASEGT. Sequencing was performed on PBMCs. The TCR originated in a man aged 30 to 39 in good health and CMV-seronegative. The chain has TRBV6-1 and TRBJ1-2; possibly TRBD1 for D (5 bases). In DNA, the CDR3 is TGTGCCAGCAGTGAAGCTTCAGGGATCGGCTATGGCTACACCTTC. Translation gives CASSEASGIGYGYTF.